This record concerns one TCR beta chain sequence. Antigen specificity is unknown. These data come from a study of cytomegalovirus exposure and HLA in healthy donors. The study's findings and limits: V- and J-gene trimming in TCR beta was tied to a missense DCLRE1C variant by an analysis performed later.

In the PCR, 60 Vbeta and 13 Jbeta primers were used. In the original workflow: Around 11 million shared chains were among the 60 million to 80 million unique TCR beta chains that a later analysis counted. Sequencing was performed with immunoSEQ multiplex PCR; in TCRdb, only in-frame clones are kept and a portion is missing. V, J and clone size derive from that table, while D and trimming were established from the DNA sequence. The repertoire holds approximately 190,000 clones, with 81% as singletons. The source of this sequence is a woman aged 18-35 years in good health and CMV-seropositive. The sequencing sample was made of PBMCs.

CDR3 amino acids: CAWIGGETQYF. DNA for the CDR3: TGTGCCTGGATTGGAGGGGAGACCCAGTACTTC. V gene TRBV30 combines with J gene TRBJ2-5; TRBD2 is a possible D gene (6 bases). CDR3 length equals 11 residues. V gave up 4 bases and J gave up 5 bases, with 8 bases separating them. Germline CDR1 GTSNPN, CDR2 SVGIG (reference sequence).